The next 22 T cell receptor beta chains were all read from a single sample in a study of blood T cells in healthy people across ages. A second PCR of about 7 to 12 cycles used a sample-barcoded 5' primer and a J-beta primer mix. TCRdb redid the calling of the 5' RACE reads with MiXCR, one entry per CDR3 protein. The repertoire has hundreds of thousands of distinct CDR3 sequences, roughly 44% of them found once; the top ten carry approximately 19%. The material sequenced was blood. These receptors were taken from a man in his 60s in good health.

This clonotype has a handful of counts. The V gene is TRBV7-2, the J gene TRBJ2-7; 12 nucleotides align to TRBD2. V gave up 5 bases and J gave up 0 bases; unmatched junction bases: 8. CDR1 SGHTA and CDR2 FQGNSA come from the germline V gene. This CDR3 is built from 17 residues. CDR3 protein: CASSVGLAGSVSYEQYF. DNA for the CDR3: TGTGCCAGCAGCGTGGGACTAGCGGGTTCCGTCTCCTACGAGCAGTACTTC.

This clonotype was seen only once. The junction does not match germline at one end; this may be a read error. The chain is built from TRBV6-6 and TRBJ2-1; TRBD2 matches at 12 bases. The germline CDR1 and CDR2 sequences are MNHNY and SVGAGI (reference sequence). The CDR3 sequence is 15 residues long. CDR3 nucleotides: TGTGCCAGCAGTTTTGGACTAGCGGGGAACAATAAGCAGTTCTTC. Translating gives CASSFGLAGNNKQFF.

CDR3 residues: CASSGSGGYEQYF. The CDR3 nucleotides are TGTGCCAGCAGCGGCTCAGGGGGCTACGAGCAGTACTTC. V gene TRBV9 combines with J gene TRBJ2-7, with 7 bases aligning to TRBD1. Germline V gene sequence: CDR1 SGDLS, CDR2 YYNGEE. V lost 3 bases, J lost 3 bases, and 3 bases stayed unmatched. The CDR3 spans 13 residues.

This clonotype was detected a few times. The chain carries TRBV6-2 or TRBV6-3 and TRBJ2-3, with a tentative D call TRBD1 (5 bases). The germline V gene has CDR1 MNHEY and CDR2 SVGEGT. Trimming left V 5 bases short and J 5 bases short, with 20 bases between. The CDR3 spans 16 residues. DNA of the CDR3: TGTGCCAGCAGTACCCCGACAGCCCGCAGGTTAGATACGCAGTATTTT. Its translation: CASSTPTARRLDTQYF.

This clonotype came up a few times. The rearrangement joins TRBV15 to TRBJ1-2; TRBD1 matches at 7 bases. This CDR3 region has 19 residues. The germline CDR1 and CDR2 sequences are LNHNV and YYDKDF (reference sequence). J lost 1 base, V lost 4 bases, and 18 bases had no gene match. CDR3 sequence: CATSTSSITGTAFNYGYTF. The CDR3, as DNA: TGTGCCACCAGCACGTCCTCAATTACCGGGACAGCCTTTAACTATGGCTACACCTTC.

The J gene is TRBJ2-7, the V gene TRBV6-6; TRBD2 matches at 8 bases. This CDR3 has 15 residues. Germline V gene data show CDR1 as MNHNY and CDR2 as SVGAGI (reference sequence). V lost 6 bases, J lost 0 bases, and 7 bases stayed unmatched. The CDR3: CASSQGLGSSYEQYF. CDR3 DNA sequence: TGTGCCAGCAGCCAGGGACTAGGGAGCTCCTACGAGCAGTACTTC.

This clonotype appeared a few times. This chain links TRBV7-2 with TRBJ2-7; 7 bases align to TRBD2. The junction had 5 bases not matched to a gene; V was cut back by 2 bases and J by 4 bases. CDR1 is SGHTA and CDR2 is FQGNSA in the germline V gene. This CDR3 spans 14 amino acids. The CDR3 is CASSLMGAGYEQYF. In DNA form, the CDR3 reads TGTGCCAGCAGCTTAATGGGAGCGGGGTACGAGCAGTACTTC.

The sample holds a few counts of this clonotype. The chain employs TRBV11-2 and TRBJ2-1, with 10 bases aligning to TRBD2. The trim removed 5 bases at V and 4 bases at J, leaving 5 bases unmatched. CDR3 length: 15 amino acids. Germline CDR1 reads SGHAT; CDR2 reads FQNNGV. The CDR3 nucleotides are TGTGCCAGCAGCCTTACTAGCGGGAATTACAATGAGCAGTTCTTC. The encoded protein is CASSLTSGNYNEQFF.

The sample holds a few counts of this clonotype. The chain is built from TRBV20-1 and TRBJ2-7; no clear D gene. This CDR3 comprises 14 residues. Trimming removed 3 bases at V and 1 base at J, with 13 bases between. Germline values: CDR1 DFQATT, CDR2 SNEGSKA (reference sequence). CDR3 nucleotide sequence: TGCAGTGCTAGTCCCAGCCGGAGATCCTACGAGCAGTACTTC. This sequence encodes CSASPSRRSYEQYF.

The genes are TRBV4-1 and TRBJ2-1; 11 bases are a match to TRBD2. The V gene end was trimmed by 3 bases and the J gene end by 12 bases; junction bases not matched to a gene: 16. The germline V gene encodes CDR1 MGHRA and CDR2 YSYEKL. The CDR3 sequence is 17 residues long. This chain's CDR3 is CASSQPRSGGDPRRQFF. The DNA for the CDR3 is TGCGCCAGCAGCCAGCCTCGTAGCGGGGGGGATCCACGCCGGCAGTTCTTC.

The chain links TRBV5-6 to TRBJ2-7; tentatively, D is TRBD1 or TRBD2 (5 bases each). Trimming cost V 4 bases and J 3 bases, with 14 bases left between them. The CDR3 length is 14 residues. CDR1 and CDR2 from the germline V gene are SGHDT and YYEEEE. The CDR3 sequence: CASSTGRSYYEQYF. In DNA form, the CDR3 reads TGTGCCAGCAGCACGGGACGTTCGTACTACGAGCAGTACTTC.

This clonotype was recorded a few times. The CDR3 sequence is CASSEGDQDRGYTDTQYF. The CDR3 DNA sequence: TGCGCCAGCAGCGAGGGGGACCAAGACAGGGGATACACAGATACGCAGTATTTT. V gene TRBV5-1 combines with J gene TRBJ2-3; 8 bases agree with TRBD1. Germline assignment: CDR1 SGHRS and CDR2 YFSETQ. After removal of 4 bases from V and 2 bases from J, the junction contained 15 bases not matched to a gene. The CDR3 is 18 residues long.

This chain connects TRBV12-3 or TRBV12-4 to TRBJ1-1, with TRBD1 matching 7 bases. Trimming removed 4 bases from V and 3 bases from J; junction bases left unmatched: 8. The CDR3 covers 15 residues. CDR3 residues: CASSYGQVGDTEAFF. CDR3 coding DNA: TGTGCCAGCAGTTACGGACAGGTTGGGGACACTGAAGCTTTCTTT.

V usage is TRBV7-2 and J usage is TRBJ1-4; no clear D gene. This CDR3 is 16 amino acids long. CDR1 is SGHTA and CDR2 is FQGNSA in the germline V gene. The ends were cut back, 5 bases at V and 2 bases at J, with 15 bases in the middle. CDR3 coding DNA: TGTGCCAGCAGCCCCGAGTCGGTAGGGACTAATGAAAAACTGTTTTTT. Translation gives CASSPESVGTNEKLFF.

This clonotype showed up just a few times. This chain joins TRBV6-2 or TRBV6-3 and TRBJ2-7, with D possibly TRBD1 on 6 matching bases. V was shortened by 5 bases and J by 3 bases, with 20 bases between the two germline ends. Looked up from germline, CDR1 is MNHEY and CDR2 is SVGEGT. There are 16 residues in the CDR3. CDR3 protein: CASSGLIGTTRYEQYF. CDR3 nucleotides: TGTGCCAGCAGTGGCCTTATCGGGACAACACGCTACGAGCAGTACTTC.

This clonotype was found a few times. The rearrangement uses TRBV7-6 and TRBJ2-7; TRBD1 matches at 9 bases. Germline V gene data show CDR1 as SGHVS and CDR2 as FNYEAQ. The CDR3 has 15 amino acids. Losses at the gene ends were 5 bases for V and 4 bases for J; bases not matched to a gene: 9. Here the CDR3 DNA reads TGTGCCAGCAGCCTAAGGACAGGGGTTGAGTACGAGCAGTACTTC. Protein product: CASSLRTGVEYEQYF.

This clonotype has just a few counts. The chain has TRBV20-1 and TRBJ2-5; D may be TRBD1 (7 bases). Trimming left V 0 bases short and J 5 bases short, with 19 bases between. From germline, CDR1 is DFQATT and CDR2 SNEGSKA (reference sequence). CDR3 size: 16 residues. Here the CDR3 DNA reads TGCAGTGCTAGAGACAAAGGGAGGCAGGGGGGCGAGACCCAGTACTTC. Translating it yields CSARDKGRQGGETQYF.

The chain combines TRBV29-1 with TRBJ2-1, with D unclear. The V end was cut by 4 bases, the J end by 1 base, with 14 bases between. CDR1 is SQVTM, CDR2 ANQGSEA, per germline. The CDR3 has 15 amino acids. The chain's CDR3 is CSVGPGRPSYNEQFF. CDR3 nucleotide sequence: TGCAGCGTTGGCCCGGGTCGCCCATCCTACAATGAGCAGTTCTTC.

The rearrangement links TRBV6-5 to TRBJ2-5; 10 bases are shared with TRBD2. The J call is in doubt because the DNA end fits TRBJ2-7 better. The CDR3 runs 16 residues. CDR1 and CDR2 from the germline V gene are MNHEY and SVGAGI. CDR3 sequence: CASSYWSSGGRNEQYF. CDR3 DNA: TGTGCCAGCAGTTACTGGTCTAGCGGGGGACGAAACGAGCAGTACTTC.

The V gene is TRBV6-5, the J gene TRBJ2-7, with 9 positions matching TRBD2. CDR1 is MNHEY and CDR2 is SVGAGI in the germline V gene. V shed 7 bases, J shed 7 bases, and the junction held 8 bases outside the gene matches. CDR3 length: 13 residues. CDR3 sequence reads: CASIPSGTGEQYF. CDR3 coding DNA: TGTGCCAGCATTCCTAGCGGGACGGGAGAGCAGTACTTC.

This chain uses TRBV27 with TRBJ2-5, with 7 bases identical to TRBD2. The CDR3 sequence is 14 residues long. The V and J ends lost 6 bases and 11 bases, in that order; junction bases with no gene match: 15. CDR1 and CDR2 (germline): MNHEY, SMNVEV (reference sequence). The CDR3 DNA sequence: TGTGCCAGCAGCCGCGGATTCCGGGACTACGGGCAGTACTTC. Amino acids: CASSRGFRDYGQYF.

This clonotype was seen only a few times. This chain uses TRBV20-1 with TRBJ1-1; 7 bases map to TRBD1. V trimming: 6 bases; J trimming: 7 bases; junction bases outside the gene matches: 14. Per the germline V gene, CDR1 is DFQATT and CDR2 is SNEGSKA (reference sequence). CDR3 length: 14 residues. The CDR3 region is CSAKTGTALLEAFF. CDR3 in DNA: TGCAGTGCCAAAACCGGGACAGCTCTTCTTGAAGCTTTCTTT.